What follows are 19 T cell receptor beta chains derived from one specimen sequenced in a study of Ad26.COV2.S vaccination and SARS-CoV-2 variants (dated by TCRdb to the early 2020s). The meaning of the sample's treatment or condition label: roughly 18 received Ad26.COV2.S at low or high dose, single or two shots; about 5 received placebo; per-sample allocation not given. For vaccine and placebo recipients, the sequenced repertoires came from samples collected on day 63 after the first injection. Receptor amplification or capture employed the immunoSEQ multiplex PCR assay. Entries here come from immuneACCESS through TCRdb and include only in-frame sequences with V and J called. Some clones fail to appear in such tables; in the studies checked, an unresolved V gene covers under half of the shortfall, and the cause of the remainder is unknown. This sample holds 500,000 or so clones; about 83% were observed only once. The ten largest clonotypes hold over 10% of the sample.

Sequenced here: peripheral blood, sampled in a trial of Ad26.COV2.S vaccine versus placebo. The origin of the receptors is a person between 18 and 65 years old who received the Ad26.COV2.S COVID-19 vaccine or a placebo.

The rearrangement links TRBV7-2 to TRBJ2-1; 10 bases agree with TRBD2. Germline lookup yields CDR1 SGHTA and CDR2 FQGNSA. The CDR3 loop spans 15 amino acids. The junction had 9 bases not matched to a gene; V was cut back by 5 bases and J by 8 bases. As DNA, the CDR3 is TGTGCCAGCAGCATTAGCGGGAGGAGGCTCCATGAGCAGTTCTTC. It encodes CASSISGRRLHEQFF.

The rearrangement joins TRBV5-4 to TRBJ1-2; tentative D call: TRBD1 (5 bases). The V end lost 0 bases, the J end lost 7 bases, and 13 bases lay between the germline ends. Looked up from germline, CDR1 is SGHNT and CDR2 is YYREEE (reference sequence). CDR3 length equals 14 residues. The CDR3 loop reads CASSLAGREIGYTF. The CDR3 coding sequence is TGTGCCAGCAGCTTGGCGGGCAGGGAGATTGGCTACACCTTC.

J is TRBJ2-7 and V is TRBV5-4; D not certain. V was clipped by 5 bases and J by 1 base, with 10 bases between them. The CDR3 has 13 amino acids. The V gene's germline CDR1 is SGHNT and CDR2 YYREEE (reference sequence). The CDR3 spells CASRRAGSYEQYF. The CDR3 region has the DNA TGTGCCAGCAGACGAGCCGGTTCCTACGAGCAGTACTTC.

The rearrangement uses TRBV13 and TRBJ2-7, with D unresolved. The CDR3 runs 14 residues. Trimming took off 0 bases at V and 0 bases at J, with 6 bases between the two ends. Per the germline V gene, CDR1 is PRHDT and CDR2 is FYEKMQ (reference sequence). In DNA form, the CDR3 reads TGTGCCAGCAGCTTAGGACCGGCCTCCTACGAGCAGTACTTC. Translation: CASSLGPASYEQYF.

The chain has TRBV14 and TRBJ2-3; 7 bases align to TRBD1. The CDR3 totals 12 residues. Germline V gene sequence: CDR1 SGHDN, CDR2 FVKESK. Trimming took 4 bases from V and 7 from J; bases not matched to a gene: 2. In nucleotides, the CDR3 is TGTGCCAGCAGCCGCAGGGGGAATACGCAGTATTTT. It encodes CASSRRGNTQYF.

The chain uses TRBV11-2 and TRBJ2-7; maybe TRBD2 (6 bases). The V end lost 5 bases, the J end lost 0 bases, and 23 bases lay between the germline ends. Germline V gene sequence: CDR1 SGHAT, CDR2 FQNNGV. The CDR3 loop spans 18 amino acids. CDR3 amino acids: CASSPIGAQQGLSYEQYF. The CDR3 coding sequence is TGTGCCAGCAGCCCAATAGGAGCCCAGCAGGGACTCTCCTACGAGCAGTACTTC.

The chain recombines TRBV2 with TRBJ2-7; D not resolved. The V and J ends lost 4 bases and 5 bases respectively, with 9 bases between them. Germline CDR1 reads SNHLY; CDR2 reads FYNNEI. The CDR3 has 12 residues. The DNA for the CDR3 is TGTGCCAGCAGTGTAGGATGGAACGAGCAGTACTTC. It translates to CASSVGWNEQYF.

The chain couples TRBV25-1 to TRBJ1-5; tentative D call: TRBD1 (5 bases). This CDR3 is 17 amino acids long. Germline CDR1 is MGHDK and CDR2 is SYGVNS. Trimming pared 1 base from V and 6 bases from J, leaving 19 bases between. CDR3 residues: CASSEFLPEGAPQPQHF. The CDR3 DNA follows: TGTGCCAGCAGTGAATTTTTGCCCGAAGGGGCGCCTCAGCCCCAGCATTTT.

V gene TRBV6-1 combines with J gene TRBJ2-7; D is unresolved. Germline CDR1 MNHNS, CDR2 SASEGT. Trimming removed 3 bases at V and 3 bases at J, with 12 bases between. CDR3 length: 14 amino acids. As DNA, the CDR3 is TGTGCCAGCAGTGACGCCCACGGCCTCTACGAGCAGTACTTC. Protein: CASSDAHGLYEQYF.

This sequence joins TRBV7-2 and TRBJ1-1; D is undetermined. From germline, CDR1 is SGHTA and CDR2 FQGNSA. The CDR3 has 14 residues. V lost 5 bases, J lost 4 bases, and 14 bases lay in between. CDR3 loop: CASSPIGVFTEAFF. The CDR3 DNA sequence: TGTGCCAGCAGCCCTATAGGAGTTTTCACTGAAGCTTTCTTT.

This clone was found a few times. The rearrangement joins TRBV30 to TRBJ1-2; 7 bases agree with TRBD1. Looked up from germline, CDR1 is GTSNPN and CDR2 is SVGIG (reference sequence). J lost 0 bases, V lost 3 bases, and 4 bases had no gene match. There are 14 residues in the CDR3. The DNA for the CDR3 is TGTGCCTGGAGATGGGGGACAGCTAACTATGGCTACACCTTC. The encoded protein is CAWRWGTANYGYTF.

In its sample, this clone was seen once. The V and J genes are TRBV29-1 and TRBJ1-1; D may be TRBD1 (6 bases). V was clipped by 7 bases and J by 0 bases, with 15 bases between them. This CDR3 comprises 14 residues. Germline lookup yields CDR1 SQVTM and CDR2 ANQGSEA. CDR3 in DNA: TGCAGCGCTCACATTGGACAGATGAACACTGAAGCTTTCTTT. Translation gives CSAHIGQMNTEAFF. Full variable domain (missing parts from reference TRBV29-1 and TRBJ1-1): SAVISQKPSRDICQRGTSLTIQCQVDSQVTMMFWYRQQPGQSLTLIATANQGSEATYESGFVIDKFPISRPNLTFSTLTVSNMSPEDSSIYLCSAHIGQMNTEAFFGQGTRLTVV.

The chain joins TRBV6-2 or TRBV6-3 to TRBJ2-7, with a tentative D call TRBD2 (5 bases). The length of the CDR3 is 15 residues. The germline V and J ends were trimmed by 2 bases and 7 bases, with 18 bases remaining between them. CDR1 and CDR2 (germline): MNHEY, SVGEGT. CDR3 loop: CASSYDYQRGLEQYF. CDR3 nucleotides: TGTGCCAGCAGTTACGACTACCAGAGAGGATTGGAGCAGTACTTC.

This clone was picked up one time. The V call is TRBV15, the J call TRBJ1-3; no firm D call. The CDR3 contains 14 residues. Trimming stripped 5 bases from V and 4 bases from J, with 12 bases between. Looked up from germline, CDR1 is LNHNV and CDR2 is YYDKDF (reference sequence). The CDR3 bases are TGTGCCACCAGCCTAATCCTTGGAGGAAACACCATATATTTT. Translated: CATSLILGGNTIYF.

This clone appeared a single time. The V gene is TRBV6-6, the J gene TRBJ2-7; D might be TRBD1 or TRBD2, each matching 5 bases. This CDR3 spans 12 amino acids. The germline gives CDR1 MNHNY, CDR2 SVGAGI (reference sequence). V was trimmed by 4 bases and J by 4 bases, leaving 8 bases between them. DNA for the CDR3: TGTGCCAGCAGTTGGGGACCGTACGAGCAGTACTTC. As protein: CASSWGPYEQYF.

This sequence joins TRBV27 and TRBJ2-7; D may be TRBD1 (6 bases). This CDR3 is 13 amino acids long. Looked up from germline, CDR1 is MNHEY and CDR2 is SMNVEV (reference sequence). V lost 5 bases and J 3 bases, leaving 11 bases between the germline ends. The CDR3 protein is CASSPPGHYEQYF. For the CDR3, the DNA is TGTGCCAGCAGTCCCCCGGGACACTACGAGCAGTACTTC.

This chain links TRBV7-3 with TRBJ2-2, with D possibly being TRBD1 (6 bases). The germline CDR1 and CDR2 sequences are SGHTA and FQGTGA. The CDR3 has 17 amino acids. Trimming took off 10 bases at V and 1 base at J, with 22 bases between the two ends. The CDR3 DNA sequence: TGTGCCACGAGGTATCTCAGGGGCGGCCGGAACACCGGGGAGCTGTTTTTT. As protein: CATRYLRGGRNTGELFF.

The genes are TRBV6-1 and TRBJ2-2, with D tentatively TRBD2 (6 bases). The CDR3 totals 14 residues. Germline V gives CDR1 MNHNS, CDR2 SASEGT. Trimming removed 2 bases from V and 5 bases from J, with 9 bases in between. DNA for the CDR3: TGTGCCAGCAGTGAATTGGGGGGTACCGGGGAGCTGTTTTTT. It yields the protein CASSELGGTGELFF.

The chain combines TRBV11-2 with TRBJ2-3; D may be TRBD1 (6 bases). With 5 bases removed from V and 2 bases from J, the gap between germline ends came to 11 bases. The CDR3 has 14 amino acids. Germline V gene sequence: CDR1 SGHAT, CDR2 FQNNGV. The CDR3 loop is CASSRRDNTDTQYF. In nucleotides, the CDR3 is TGTGCCAGCAGCCGACGGGACAACACAGATACGCAGTATTTT.